This T cell receptor (beta chain) came from a study of patients and donors after allogeneic stem cell transplantation. The CDR3 is 17 amino acids. Trimming cost V 6 bases and J 2 bases; bases outside gene matches: 10. MiXCR, run by TCRdb on the RT-PCR reads, gives a single entry per CDR3 protein. Of 900,000 to 1,000,000 distinct CDR3 sequences listed, about a sixth are singletons. Sequences were obtained from blood, either unsorted or a sorted T cell fraction (not recorded which). The receptor was isolated from a human donor who was either an allogeneic HSCT recipient or a stem cell or donor lymphocyte infusion donor (not recorded which). It is not recorded whose cells these are; they may come from a transplant donor. This chain uses TRBV12-3 or TRBV12-4 with TRBJ1-5, with TRBD1 identical over 10 bases. CDR3 nucleotide sequence: TGTGCCAGCAGAACCGGGACAGGGGAATTAGGCAATCAGCCCCAGCATTTT. This sequence encodes CASRTGTGELGNQPQHF.